The 12 T cell receptor beta chains listed next were all sequenced from one sample in a study of OX40 agonist ivuxolimab in advanced cancers. Profiling relied on immunoSEQ multiplex PCR, and the TCRdb table lists in-frame clones only, not all of them. The data contain tens of thousands of clones, approximately 90% of them singletons. This specimen was CD4+ or CD8+ T cells sorted from blood, taken in a trial of the OX40 agonist ivuxolimab. The receptors shown here come from an adult with an advanced solid tumor such as melanoma, head and neck, liver or kidney cancer.

V is TRBV7-6 and J is TRBJ2-7; D not resolved. Trimming removed 5 bases at V and 7 bases at J, with 9 bases between. The CDR3 covers 11 residues. Germline V gene lookup returns CDR1 SGHVS and CDR2 FNYEAQ. Written as DNA, the CDR3 is TGTGCCAGCAGCCGTAGTCATGAGCAGTACTTC. This translates into CASSRSHEQYF.

The chain is built from TRBV29-1 and TRBJ2-7, with a weak D call TRBD1 (5 bases). V lost 4 bases to trimming and J lost 2 bases, with 15 bases between them. The CDR3 contains 14 residues. Germline CDR1 and CDR2: SQVTM and ANQGSEA. The CDR3 here is CSVGEDTGAYEQYF. The CDR3 DNA reads TGCAGCGTTGGAGAGGACACGGGCGCCTACGAGCAGTACTTC.

The J gene is TRBJ2-1, the V gene TRBV5-1, with a tentative D call TRBD2 (5 bases). Per germline, CDR1 SGHRS and CDR2 YFSETQ. The CDR3 length is 14 residues. V shed 6 bases and J shed 0 bases, with 10 bases lying between them. This CDR3 is CASNADSSYNEQFF. CDR3 coding DNA: TGCGCCAGCAACGCGGACTCCTCCTACAATGAGCAGTTCTTC.

Remarks on this clone: The germline gene is not matched at one end of the junction; a read error may be the cause. The chain carries TRBV9 and TRBJ2-7; D is perhaps TRBD2 (6 bases). The germline V gene has CDR1 SGDLS and CDR2 YYNGEE. The CDR3 extends over 14 amino acids. The CDR3 sequence is CASSEGLLSYGQYF. The DNA of the CDR3 is TGTGCCAGCAGCGAGGGACTTCTCTCCTACGGGCAGTACTTC.

This sequence joins TRBV29-1 and TRBJ2-3; a weak D match, TRBD2 (5 bases). This CDR3 has 14 residues. Germline CDR1 is SQVTM and CDR2 is ANQGSEA. Trimming left V 4 bases short and J 5 bases short, with 16 bases between. The CDR3 reads CSVGRVGSEDTQYF. Here the CDR3 DNA reads TGCAGCGTTGGTCGCGTGGGGAGTGAAGATACGCAGTATTTT.

Points on this clone: The same CDR3 is also encoded by other DNA sequences in this sample. This sequence joins TRBV27 and TRBJ1-5; no reliable D call. Trimming took off 3 bases at V and 7 bases at J, with 7 bases between the two ends. Germline V CDR1 and CDR2: MNHEY, SMNVEV (reference sequence). The CDR3 is 12 amino acids. DNA for the CDR3: TGTGCCAGCAGTTTGGTCGGGCAGCCCCAGCATTTT. Translating gives CASSLVGQPQHF.

The chain couples TRBV30 to TRBJ2-1; D unresolved. Germline CDR1 is GTSNPN and CDR2 is SVGIG (reference sequence). The germline V and J ends were trimmed by 2 bases and 2 bases, with 10 bases remaining between them. The CDR3 runs 14 residues. The CDR3 loop is CAWSLGAAYNEQFF. The CDR3 DNA follows: TGTGCCTGGAGTCTGGGCGCCGCCTACAATGAGCAGTTCTTC. Combining the CDR3 with reference TRBV30 and TRBJ2-1 gives the whole variable domain SQTIHQWPATLVQPVGSPLSLECTVEGTSNPNLYWYRQAAGRGLQLLFYSVGIGQISSEVPQNLSASRPQDRQFILSSKKLLLSDSGFYLCAWSLGAAYNEQFFGPGTRLTVL.

This chain uses TRBV30 with TRBJ1-4; perhaps TRBD1 as D (5 bases). This CDR3 region has 14 residues. Trimming left V 2 bases short and J 8 bases short, with 15 bases between. Germline lookup yields CDR1 GTSNPN and CDR2 SVGIG (reference sequence). CDR3 residues: CAWSSGTGSEKLFF. The CDR3 DNA reads as TGTGCCTGGAGTTCAGGGACCGGAAGCGAAAAACTGTTTTTT.

This clone appeared a few times. V usage is TRBV14 and J usage is TRBJ2-3; 7 bases match TRBD2. Trimming removed 0 bases from V and 5 bases from J; junction bases left unmatched: 11. The germline CDR1 and CDR2 sequences are SGHDN and FVKESK. The CDR3 contains 17 residues. The CDR3 DNA reads as TGTGCCAGCAGCCAAGATGCTGGGCGGGAGAGGGGAGATACGCAGTATTTT. Amino acid sequence: CASSQDAGRERGDTQYF.

Regarding this clone: This specimen includes other DNA sequences encoding the same CDR3. Here the CDR3 DNA reads TGTGCCAGCTCACTACAAGAGACCCAGTACTTC. This sequence encodes CASSLQETQYF. J is TRBJ2-5 and V is TRBV18; unclear D gene. The V end was cut by 4 bases, the J end by 2 bases, with 2 bases between. The germline V gene has CDR1 KGHSH and CDR2 LQKENI. This CDR3 is 11 amino acids long. Combining the CDR3 with reference TRBV18 and TRBJ2-5 gives the whole variable domain NAGVMQNPRHLVRRRGQEARLRCSPMKGHSHVYWYRQLPEEGLKFMVYLQKENIIDESGMPKERFSAEFPKEGPSILRIQQVVRGDSAAYFCASSLQETQYFGPGTRLLVL.

The CDR3 nucleotides read TGTGCCAGCAGCTTTCTTGGGGTGGCTGAAAAACTGTTTTTT. It is translated as CASSFLGVAEKLFF. The chain joins TRBV7-9 to TRBJ1-4; D is ambiguous. Germline CDR1 and CDR2: SEHNR and FQNEAQ (reference sequence). The CDR3 has 14 residues. V was clipped by 3 bases and J by 7 bases, with 12 bases between them.

The chain has TRBV11-3 and TRBJ1-1, with D unresolved. The germline V gene encodes CDR1 SGHNT and CDR2 YENEEA. Deletions cut 8 bases from V and 0 bases from J, with 10 bases between. This CDR3 is built from 13 residues. CDR3 in amino acids: CASQEWMNTEAFF. As DNA, the CDR3 is TGTGCCAGCCAGGAGTGGATGAACACTGAAGCTTTCTTT.